Below are 24 T cell receptor beta chains sequenced from a single sample in a study of blood T cells in healthy people across ages. Next came a second PCR, run for about 7 to 12 cycles, which used a sample-barcoded 5' primer along with a J-beta primer mix. Each CDR3 protein is one row after TCRdb ran MiXCR on the 5' RACE reads. The data show approximately 850,000 distinct CDR3 sequences, 58% seen once. Sequencing was carried out using blood. The receptor set was obtained from a man younger than 45 in good health.

This clonotype has only one observation. This sequence joins TRBV5-6 and TRBJ2-3; TRBD2 might be the D (6 bases). Germline values: CDR1 SGHDT, CDR2 YYEEEE. Trimming cost V 0 bases and J 6 bases, with 14 bases left between them. The CDR3 loop spans 15 amino acids. CDR3 nucleotide sequence: TGTGCCAGCAGCTTGGGACTAGGGCGGTCGGATACGCAGTATTTT. Protein product: CASSLGLGRSDTQYF. The full variable domain, in which reference TRBV5-6 and TRBJ2-3 provide the parts outside the CDR3, is DAGVTQSPTHLIKTRGQQVTLRCSPKSGHDTVSWYQQALGQGPQFIFQYYEEEERQRGNFPDRFSGHQFPNYSSELNVNALLLGDSALYLCASSLGLGRSDTQYFGPGTRLTVL.

J is TRBJ2-1 and V is TRBV30, with 10 bases matching TRBD2. The CDR3 consists of 13 residues. In germline, CDR1 is GTSNPN, CDR2 SVGIG (reference sequence). For the CDR3, the DNA is TGTGCGGTTGGGCTAGCGGGAGAAAATGAGCAGTTCTTC. Amino acid sequence: CAVGLAGENEQFF.

The rearrangement uses TRBV10-2 and TRBJ2-7; TRBD1 is a possible D gene (5 bases). Germline CDR1 reads WSHSY; CDR2 reads SAAADI. This CDR3 region has 15 residues. The germline V and J ends were trimmed by 6 bases and 0 bases, with 15 bases remaining between them. The CDR3 loop is CASRDQGQSSYEQYF. The CDR3 DNA reads TGCGCCAGCAGGGACCAGGGCCAGAGCTCCTACGAGCAGTACTTC.

The CDR3 coding sequence is TGTGCCAGCAGCCTACAACCCGGGACAGGGGATGAAAAACTGTTTTTT. It is translated as CASSLQPGTGDEKLFF. This chain connects TRBV5-4 to TRBJ1-4; 10 bases are shared with TRBD1. Germline V CDR1 and CDR2: SGHNT, YYREEE (reference sequence). V was clipped by 4 bases and J by 6 bases; unmatched bases: 9. CDR3 length: 16 amino acids.

Only a few counts were recorded for this clonotype. This rearrangement joins TRBV20-1 to TRBJ2-1; D is perhaps TRBD1 (5 bases). CDR1 and CDR2 (germline): DFQATT, SNEGSKA (reference sequence). This CDR3 comprises 12 residues. Trimming took off 2 bases at V and 9 bases at J, with 11 bases between the two ends. The CDR3: CSARLTGAEQFF. The CDR3, as DNA: TGCAGTGCTAGACTCACAGGAGCTGAGCAGTTCTTC.

The genes are TRBV29-1 and TRBJ1-1, with 7 bases aligning to TRBD1. The CDR3 has 12 residues. Germline-derived CDR1 and CDR2 are SQVTM and ANQGSEA. V trimming: 7 bases; J trimming: 4 bases; junction bases outside the gene matches: 6. The CDR3 nucleotides are TGCAGCGGAATACAGGGGTCCACTGAAGCTTTCTTT. As protein: CSGIQGSTEAFF.

Only a few counts were recorded for this clonotype. The V call is TRBV20-1, the J call TRBJ2-1; perhaps TRBD1 as D (6 bases). The ends were cut back, 5 bases at V and 7 bases at J, with 24 bases in the middle. Per germline, CDR1 DFQATT and CDR2 SNEGSKA (reference sequence). This CDR3 is 16 amino acids long. The CDR3 here is CSASPTTGTQGNEQFF. DNA of the CDR3: TGCAGTGCTTCCCCTACGACAGGCACCCAAGGGAATGAGCAGTTCTTC.

Only one count was recorded for this clonotype. This rearrangement joins TRBV11-1 to TRBJ2-7; a possible D gene is TRBD2 (6 bases). Trimming stripped 5 bases from V and 4 bases from J, with 12 bases between. The CDR3 is 13 residues long. From germline, CDR1 is SGHAT and CDR2 FQDESV (reference sequence). The CDR3 DNA reads as TGTGCCAGCAGCGTATACAGCGGGTACGAGCAGTACTTC. It encodes CASSVYSGYEQYF.

The V call is TRBV10-3, the J call TRBJ1-1; D is ambiguous. Trimming removed 0 bases from V and 7 bases from J, with 9 bases in between. Germline V gene lookup returns CDR1 ENHRY and CDR2 SYGVKD. This CDR3 is built from 13 residues. The chain's CDR3 is CAISESALGEAFF. In nucleotides, the CDR3 is TGTGCCATCAGTGAGTCGGCACTGGGTGAAGCTTTCTTT.

Of note for this clonotype: A read error is possible here, since a much larger clone lies one base away. The chain carries TRBV4-2 and TRBJ2-1, with TRBD2 matching over 7 bases. The germline CDR1 and CDR2 sequences are LGHNA and YNFKEQ. The length of the CDR3 is 17 residues. The CDR3 DNA reads TGTGTCAGCAGCCAAGGAAGCGGGGACGCTTACTACAATGAGCAGTTCTTC. Translation: CVSSQGSGDAYYNEQFF.

The gene calls are TRBV20-1 and TRBJ2-5; D unclear. Trimming took 0 bases from V and 11 from J, leaving 13 bases between them. Germline-derived CDR1 and CDR2 are DFQATT and SNEGSKA (reference sequence). The CDR3 consists of 12 residues. The CDR3 nucleotides read TGCAGTGCTAGAGATCCTAACGGCCGGCAGTACTTC. Translation gives CSARDPNGRQYF.

V usage is TRBV20-1 and J usage is TRBJ2-1; D not certain. Germline-derived CDR1 and CDR2 are DFQATT and SNEGSKA (reference sequence). The CDR3 is 12 amino acids. Trimming took 3 bases from V and 4 from J, leaving 7 bases between them. The CDR3 DNA is TGCAGTGCTAGGTGGCATTACAATGAGCAGTTCTTC. This codes for CSARWHYNEQFF.

The V and J genes are TRBV5-1 and TRBJ1-6; possibly TRBD1 for D (6 bases). V was pared by 4 bases and J by 7 bases, with 15 bases between. Looked up from germline, CDR1 is SGHRS and CDR2 is YFSETQ. CDR3 length equals 15 residues. The DNA of the CDR3 is TGCGCCAGCAGCGATACCGGGACAAGCAATTCACCCCTCCACTTT. It encodes CASSDTGTSNSPLHF.

The V and J genes are TRBV6-5 and TRBJ1-2; possible D gene TRBD1, 5 bases. Germline V gene lookup returns CDR1 MNHEY and CDR2 SVGAGI. Trimming took off 7 bases at V and 3 bases at J, with 15 bases between the two ends. The CDR3 covers 14 residues. The CDR3 is CASKGVISYYGYTF. The CDR3 nucleotides are TGTGCCAGCAAAGGGGTAATTTCCTACTATGGCTACACCTTC.

V usage is TRBV29-1 and J usage is TRBJ2-5, with 9 nucleotides matching TRBD2. The CDR3 totals 14 residues. Per the germline V gene, CDR1 is SQVTM and CDR2 is ANQGSEA. The J segment lost 0 bases and the V segment lost 8 bases, leaving 7 bases of the junction unmatched. The CDR3, as DNA: TGCAGCTTGTATCTAGCGGGGAACCAAGAGACCCAGTACTTC. Translating gives CSLYLAGNQETQYF.

The chain is built from TRBV4-1 and TRBJ2-1, with TRBD2 matching 8 bases. The CDR3 contains 20 residues. Germline V lookup: CDR1 MGHRA, CDR2 YSYEKL. Trimming removed 0 bases from V and 6 bases from J; junction bases left unmatched: 19. The CDR3 sequence: CASSQDPAWWRAGGSNEQFF. The CDR3 DNA is TGCGCCAGCAGCCAAGACCCAGCGTGGTGGAGGGCGGGAGGATCCAATGAGCAGTTCTTC.

This clonotype was seen once. V usage is TRBV12-3 or TRBV12-4 and J usage is TRBJ2-7; no clear D gene. This CDR3 contains 12 residues. V was clipped by 3 bases and J by 3 bases, with 6 bases between them. In DNA, the CDR3 is TGTGCCAGCAGTTTTAAGGACTACGAGCAGTACTTC. Amino acid sequence: CASSFKDYEQYF.

This clonotype was counted between two and nine times. The chain joins TRBV10-3 to TRBJ2-5; perhaps TRBD2 as D (6 bases). Germline CDR1 reads ENHRY; CDR2 reads SYGVKD. The CDR3 is made up of 13 amino acids. Trimming cost V 10 bases and J 0 bases, with 12 bases left between them. The DNA of the CDR3 is TGTGCCACCCACCGGGACTACCAAGAGACCCAGTACTTC. As protein: CATHRDYQETQYF.

This clonotype was found a few times. The chain joins TRBV20-1 to TRBJ2-1; TRBD2 matches at 11 bases. Per germline, CDR1 DFQATT and CDR2 SNEGSKA (reference sequence). J was trimmed by 9 bases and V by 5 bases; bases with no gene match: 9. CDR3 length: 14 residues. The CDR3 coding sequence is TGCAGTGCTGCCGGGACTAGCGGTTATATTGAGCAGTTCTTC. It is translated as CSAAGTSGYIEQFF.

The sample holds many counts of this clonotype. The chain carries TRBV29-1 and TRBJ2-5, with TRBD2 as a possible D gene (5 bases). CDR1 SQVTM and CDR2 ANQGSEA come from the germline V gene. Trimming cost V 4 bases and J 7 bases, with 10 bases left between them. The CDR3 spans 11 residues. The CDR3 reads CSVGGRGTQYF. The CDR3, as DNA: TGCAGCGTTGGAGGGCGCGGGACCCAGTACTTC.

V gene TRBV7-2 combines with J gene TRBJ2-5; a weak D match, TRBD2 (5 bases). The V end was cut by 7 bases, the J end by 1 base, with 10 bases between. The CDR3 runs to 13 residues. Germline CDR1 and CDR2: SGHTA and FQGNSA. In DNA form, the CDR3 reads TGTGCCAGCACCGGGGAACTCCAAGAGACCCAGTACTTC. Its translation is CASTGELQETQYF.

This clonotype was observed a handful of times. The V and J genes are TRBV12-3 or TRBV12-4 and TRBJ2-5, with D maybe TRBD2 (6 bases). The CDR3 runs 13 residues. Trimming took 7 bases from V and 2 from J, leaving 11 bases between them. CDR3 residues: CASTVAGQETQYF. Written as DNA, the CDR3 is TGTGCCAGCACAGTCGCGGGGCAAGAGACCCAGTACTTC.

This chain links TRBV7-9 with TRBJ1-1; 11 nucleotides line up with TRBD1. CDR1 and CDR2 from the germline V gene are SEHNR and FQNEAQ (reference sequence). CDR3 length: 17 residues. The V segment lost 2 bases and the J segment 5 bases; nucleotides outside the gene matches: 10. The CDR3 loop is CASSLIPRRDRGTEAFF. The DNA of the CDR3 is TGTGCCAGCAGCTTAATCCCTCGACGGGACAGGGGGACTGAAGCTTTCTTT.

CDR3 loop: CASSPPLAGYNEQFF. Written as DNA, the CDR3 is TGTGCCAGCTCACCACCACTAGCGGGATACAATGAGCAGTTCTTC. The V gene is TRBV18, the J gene TRBJ2-1; 10 positions match TRBD2. Germline CDR1 reads KGHSH; CDR2 reads LQKENI. The junction had 0 bases not matched to a gene; V was cut back by 0 bases and J by 4 bases. This CDR3 is built from 15 residues.